Following are 21 T cell receptor beta chains from one sample sequenced in a study of T-cell reconstitution after alpha-beta-depleted transplantation in children. A library of TCRbeta sequences, prepared with unique molecular identifiers, was generated. Via MiXCR, TCRdb re-called the PCR reads, giving one row per CDR3 protein. This repertoire shows hundreds of thousands of distinct CDR3 sequences, about 10% found once; its top ten account for less than 4.5%. Material: PBMCs from the stem cell graft donor, obtained from the stem cell graft. Receptors originate from a human donor who donated a stem cell graft to a child with acute myeloid leukemia.

The table lists this clonotype with many counts. The J gene is TRBJ2-1, the V gene TRBV4-3, with a possible D match to TRBD2 (6 bases). CDR3 size: 17 residues. CDR1 and CDR2 from the germline V gene are LGHNA and YSLEER. V was shortened by 2 bases and J by 0 bases, with 14 bases between the two germline ends. CDR3 in DNA: TGCGCCAGCAGCCAAACTAGCACACTAAGCTCCTACAATGAGCAGTTCTTC. This translates into CASSQTSTLSSYNEQFF.

This clonotype was seen a few times. The genes are TRBV20-1 and TRBJ2-7; D uncertain. This CDR3 has 12 amino acids. Trimming pared 5 bases from V and 0 bases from J, leaving 8 bases between. The germline V gene encodes CDR1 DFQATT and CDR2 SNEGSKA (reference sequence). CDR3 protein: CSAPIGSYEQYF. In nucleotides, the CDR3 is TGCAGTGCTCCCATAGGCTCCTACGAGCAGTACTTC.

This clonotype was found a few times. The chain uses TRBV7-2 and TRBJ2-5; D is unresolved. Trimming took off 0 bases at V and 1 base at J, with 9 bases between the two ends. The CDR3 sequence is 15 residues long. Germline CDR1 is SGHTA and CDR2 is FQGNSA. In DNA, the CDR3 is TGTGCCAGCAGCTTAGCGGTGACAACCCAAGAGACCCAGTACTTC. Protein sequence: CASSLAVTTQETQYF.

This clonotype was found many times. V is TRBV5-5 and J is TRBJ2-7, with D perhaps assigned TRBD1 or TRBD2 (6 bases each). Germline loops: CDR1 SGHKS, CDR2 YYEKEE (reference sequence). The CDR3 totals 14 residues. The V end lost 2 bases, the J end lost 3 bases, and 12 bases lay between the germline ends. This CDR3 reads CASSLSRGLYEQYF. The DNA of the CDR3 is TGTGCCAGCAGCTTAAGCAGGGGACTCTACGAGCAGTACTTC.

This clonotype was observed a handful of times. The chain employs TRBV9 and TRBJ1-5, with D tentatively TRBD1 (5 bases). This CDR3 contains 14 residues. CDR1 is SGDLS, CDR2 YYNGEE, per germline. V was shortened by 0 bases and J by 4 bases, with 8 bases between the two germline ends. CDR3 in amino acids: CASSVDGGNQPQHF. The CDR3 DNA is TGTGCCAGCAGCGTAGACGGGGGTAATCAGCCCCAGCATTTT.

In this sample, this clonotype turned up many times. This chain uses TRBV7-9 with TRBJ2-7; D is perhaps TRBD1 or TRBD2 (5 bases each). Germline CDR1 SEHNR, CDR2 FQNEAQ (reference sequence). The CDR3 loop spans 16 amino acids. Trimming removed 5 bases from V and 4 bases from J, with 21 bases in between. CDR3 amino acids: CASSKGLGREIYEQYF. Written as DNA, the CDR3 is TGTGCCAGCAGCAAGGGGTTAGGCAGGGAGATTTACGAGCAGTACTTC.

The chain has TRBV12-3 or TRBV12-4 and TRBJ2-7; 7 nucleotides line up with TRBD2. With 3 bases clipped from V and 2 bases from J, the junction kept 4 bases outside the gene matches. CDR3 length equals 14 residues. Here the CDR3 reads CASSFGGSTYEQYF. The DNA for the CDR3 is TGTGCCAGCAGTTTTGGCGGGAGTACCTACGAGCAGTACTTC.

The V gene is TRBV21-1, the J gene TRBJ2-2. TRBV21-1 is given as a pseudogene. The CDR3 contains 14 residues. The CDR3 region is CASRNGARTGELFF. The CDR3 DNA sequence: TGTGCCAGCAGAAACGGGGCGAGGACCGGGGAGCTGTTTTTT.

A remark on this clonotype: This may be a read error: a much more frequent sequence differs by one nucleotide. This likely comes from a read error, as the CDR3 has no conserved phenylalanine or tryptophan at its end. The chain is built from TRBV9 and TRBJ2-1, with D possibly matching TRBD1 (6 bases). CDR3 length: 15 residues. Germline loops: CDR1 SGDLS, CDR2 YYNGEE. Trimming took 0 bases from V and 6 from J, leaving 13 bases between them. The CDR3 spells CASSVEGQASNEQFL. The CDR3 bases are TGTGCCAGCAGCGTAGAGGGACAAGCAAGCAATGAGCAGTTCCTC.

This clonotype was recorded at least ten times. This sequence joins TRBV24-1 and TRBJ1-5, with no clear D. This CDR3 has 14 residues. V gave up 11 bases and J gave up 1 base, with 14 bases separating them. CDR1 and CDR2 from the germline V gene are KGHDR and SFDVKD. As DNA, the CDR3 is TGTGCCATCGGGAACAGCCCCAGCAATCAGCCCCAGCATTTT. Translating it yields CAIGNSPSNQPQHF.

V and J are TRBV6-5 and TRBJ2-7; 7 bases agree with TRBD2. J was trimmed by 2 bases and V by 9 bases; bases with no gene match: 4. Per the germline V gene, CDR1 is MNHEY and CDR2 is SVGAGI. CDR3 size: 12 residues. The CDR3 DNA is TGTGCCAGTTGGGAGGGGCCCTACGAGCAGTACTTC. This translates into CASWEGPYEQYF.

Note on this clonotype: This CDR3 fails to terminate in the conserved phenylalanine or tryptophan, so it likely reflects a read error. The chain links TRBV12-3 or TRBV12-4 to TRBJ2-1, with D perhaps TRBD2 (5 bases). Trimming took off 5 bases at V and 6 bases at J, with 17 bases between the two ends. This CDR3 is 15 amino acids long. The CDR3 region has the DNA TGTGCCAGCAGTACTCGGGCCGAGGGCTCCAATGAGCAGTTCATC. Its protein product is CASSTRAEGSNEQFI.

This clonotype was found a few times. The chain is built from TRBV7-8 and TRBJ1-1, with a tentative D call TRBD1 (5 bases). Germline values: CDR1 SGHVS, CDR2 FQNEAQ. Between the trimmed V and J ends, which lost 6 bases and 5 bases, there was a span of 13 bases. This CDR3 contains 13 residues. CDR3 nucleotides: TGTGCCAGCAGTCTCCGCAGGGTTACTGAAGCTTTCTTT. Amino acids: CASSLRRVTEAFF.

This clonotype occurred a few times. This rearrangement joins TRBV20-1 to TRBJ2-3; 8 bases map to TRBD2. Germline CDR1 reads DFQATT; CDR2 reads SNEGSKA (reference sequence). Unmatched junction bases numbered 9, after V lost 6 bases and J lost 4 bases. This CDR3 is built from 14 residues. The CDR3 is CSAPLAAVPDTQYF. CDR3 bases: TGCAGTGCCCCACTAGCGGCCGTTCCAGATACGCAGTATTTT.

This clonotype came up many times. The chain joins TRBV27 to TRBJ2-5; possibly TRBD2 for D (6 bases). V lost 4 bases, J lost 3 bases, and 18 bases lay in between. Germline CDR1 reads MNHEY; CDR2 reads SMNVEV (reference sequence). The CDR3 runs to 16 residues. The CDR3 is CASSSGLFEGEETQYF. CDR3 sequence (DNA): TGTGCCAGCAGTTCGGGACTGTTTGAGGGAGAAGAGACCCAGTACTTC.

This clonotype was found many times. This chain uses TRBV10-3 with TRBJ2-5; 11 bases agree with TRBD2. The CDR3 loop spans 16 amino acids. Trimming cost V 4 bases and J 2 bases; bases outside gene matches: 6. Germline CDR1 and CDR2: ENHRY and SYGVKD. CDR3 residues: CAISAGGLAVQETQYF. The CDR3, as DNA: TGTGCCATCAGTGCCGGGGGACTAGCGGTACAAGAGACCCAGTACTTC.

This clonotype came up a few times. This chain connects TRBV12-3 or TRBV12-4 to TRBJ2-2, with 7 bases lining up with TRBD2. The CDR3 is 16 residues long. The J segment lost 1 base and the V segment lost 3 bases, leaving 5 bases of the junction unmatched. The CDR3 region is CASSFRLAVNTGELFF. CDR3 nucleotides: TGTGCCAGCAGTTTTCGGCTAGCGGTGAACACCGGGGAGCTGTTTTTT.

The V gene is TRBV7-2, the J gene TRBJ1-4; D is uncertain. V was shortened by 5 bases and J by 5 bases, with 12 bases between the two germline ends. CDR1 is SGHTA and CDR2 is FQGNSA in the germline V gene. CDR3 length: 14 amino acids. The CDR3, as DNA: TGTGCCAGCAGCCCCCGTGGACCCAATGAAAAACTGTTTTTT. This codes for CASSPRGPNEKLFF.

This clonotype was seen a few times. The CDR3 is CASSQSSWASGSIGQETQYF. The CDR3 nucleotides read TGTGCCAGCAGCCAATCGTCATGGGCTAGCGGGAGTATAGGCCAAGAGACCCAGTACTTC. The chain uses TRBV4-2 and TRBJ2-5; 10 bases match TRBD2. The CDR3 runs to 20 residues. Looked up from germline, CDR1 is LGHNA and CDR2 is YNFKEQ. Trimming removed 2 bases from V and 1 base from J; junction bases left unmatched: 16.

Ten or more counts support this clonotype. This rearrangement joins TRBV3-1 to TRBJ2-5; D is perhaps TRBD1 or TRBD2 (7 bases each). V gave up 4 bases and J gave up 5 bases, with 17 bases separating them. This CDR3 is built from 15 residues. Per germline, CDR1 LGHDT and CDR2 YNNKEL (reference sequence). CDR3 protein: CASSPRGRGRETQYF. The CDR3 coding sequence is TGTGCCAGCAGCCCCCGGGGGAGGGGGCGGGAGACCCAGTACTTC.

This clonotype came up many times. The CDR3 DNA reads as TGTGCCAGTAGTCTGACAGGGTTGGGGAACACTGAAGCTTTCTTT. Translated: CASSLTGLGNTEAFF. The gene calls are TRBV19 and TRBJ1-1; 7 bases agree with TRBD1. The trim removed 5 bases at V and 1 base at J, leaving 7 bases unmatched. There are 15 residues in the CDR3. Germline V lookup: CDR1 LNHDA, CDR2 SQIVND (reference sequence).